The T cell receptor (beta chain) under discussion was sequenced for a study of T cells in Graves' hyperthyroidism and ophthalmopathy. At the level of the study: Peripheral blood sampling occurred at initial diagnosis, before any treatment.

This clonotype was seen at least ten times. Its specificity is unknown. Lactation, pregnancy, other autoimmune disease or uncontrolled infection led to exclusion of patients. The PBMCs were taken from 10 ml of fresh peripheral blood. Overall study results and limits: Blood samples included most of the expanded thyroid clonotypes exceeding 0.001.

There are 14 residues in the CDR3. V was cut by 6 bases and J by 5 bases, with 16 bases left in between. The germline V gene has CDR1 MDHEN and CDR2 SYDVKM. What was amplified from RNA transcripts were TCR beta CDR3 regions. In the first-round RT-PCR of the TCR CDR3, the HTBI primer set was used. TCRdb processed the multiplex PCR reads anew with MiXCR; each CDR3 protein has one entry. The repertoire holds around 340,000 distinct CDR3 sequences, about 14% seen once, with 20% to 25% in the top ten. This chain connects TRBV28 to TRBJ1-1, with no clear D. The TCR was taken from a woman younger than 45 with Graves' hyperthyroidism. Material: blood. CDR3 residues: CASSLSGVGTEAFF. CDR3 coding DNA: TGTGCCAGCAGCCTGTCTGGGGTCGGAACTGAAGCTTTCTTT.